This TCR beta chain was sequenced for a study of blood T cell repertoires in COVID-19. TCRdb's table, derived via immunoSEQ multiplex PCR, lists solely in-frame clones and lacks some. The table includes 250,000 or so clones, roughly 89% detected once. CDR1 LGHDT and CDR2 YNNKEL come from the germline V gene (reference sequence). The length of the CDR3 is 15 residues. The V end was cut by 0 bases, the J end by 7 bases, with 13 bases between. The source is a woman between 40 and 50 years old who had recovered from COVID-19. This chain connects TRBV3-1 (or the pseudogene TRBV3-2) to TRBJ1-5, with D possibly TRBD1 on 6 matching bases. Sequences were obtained from peripheral blood. CDR3 region: CASSQDSTGSQPQHF. The CDR3 region has the DNA TGTGCCAGCAGCCAAGATTCTACAGGGAGCCAGCCCCAGCATTTT.